The rows below give T cell receptor beta chains drawn from one sample of a study of patients and donors after allogeneic stem cell transplantation. MiXCR, applied by TCRdb to the RT-PCR reads, yields one record per CDR3 protein. In the table there are 900,000 to 1,000,000 distinct CDR3 sequences, approximately 18% of which are singletons. The sample was blood, either unsorted or a sorted T cell fraction (not recorded which). These receptors were taken from a human donor who was either an allogeneic HSCT recipient or a stem cell or donor lymphocyte infusion donor (not recorded which). It is not recorded whose cells these are; they may come from a transplant donor. The CDR3 runs from the conserved cysteine through the conserved F or W. The order of the fields is V gene, CDR3 length, clone size, J gene, D gene, CDR3 DNA, CDR3 protein. The D gene is left open where the match is weak. The listing skips clone size in some rows; elsewhere it reads once, few, many or a size class.

TRBV27	14	.	TRBJ1-5	.	TGTGCCAGCAGTTTTAGTCGGAAGAATCAGCCCCAGCATTTT	CASSFSRKNQPQHF
TRBV11-2	15	few	TRBJ2-2	.	TGTGCCAGCAGCTCCAGTATCGTGAACACCGGGGAGCTGTTTTTT	CASSSSIVNTGELFF
TRBV6-2/TRBV6-3	15	few	TRBJ1-6	TRBD1	TGTGCCAGCAGTTACCTTGACAGGGCGCGATCACCCCTCCACTTT	CASSYLDRARSPLHF
TRBV3-1	15	few	TRBJ2-7	.	TGTGCCAGCAGCCAAGATTCTGGGGTGAGTGGCGAGCAGTACTTC	CASSQDSGVSGEQYF
TRBV5-1	14	.	TRBJ2-7	.	TGCGCCAGCAGCTCGTCCGTTTCTATCTACGAGCAGTACTTC	CASSSSVSIYEQYF
TRBV4-2	17	.	TRBJ2-1	TRBD2	TGTGCCAGCAGCCAAGGCTATGAAGCGGGAAGCTACAATGAGCAGTTCTTC	CASSQGYEAGSYNEQFF
TRBV6-2/TRBV6-3	13	few	TRBJ1-2	.	TGTGCCAGCATCCTCCGGGACGGCTATGGCTACACCTTC	CASILRDGYGYTF
TRBV5-1	15	few	TRBJ2-2	.	TGCGCCAGCAGCTCCAAACAGGTCGCTACCGGGGAGCTGTTTTTT	CASSSKQVATGELFF
TRBV12-3/TRBV12-4	16	.	TRBJ2-3	.	TGTGCCAGCAGTACGATCGAGGCTAGCGGCACAGATACGCAGTATTTT	CASSTIEASGTDTQYF
TRBV29-1	13	.	TRBJ2-7	.	TGCAGCGTTGAAGTACCTCACCGGGACGAGCAGTACTTC	CSVEVPHRDEQYF
TRBV5-1	13	many	TRBJ1-1	.	TGCGCCAGCAGCTTGGGGACGGGCGCTGAAGCTTTCTTT	CASSLGTGAEAFF
TRBV12-3/TRBV12-4	17	.	TRBJ2-2	TRBD1	TGTGCCAGCAGTTTCCTCGGCCAGGGGGCTTACACCGGGGAGCTGTTTTTT	CASSFLGQGAYTGELFF
TRBV5-1	15	.	TRBJ1-2	.	TGCGCCAGCAGCTTGGCCACAGGGAACCTCTATGGCTACACCTTC	CASSLATGNLYGYTF
TRBV14	22	few	TRBJ2-1	TRBD2	TGTGCCAGCAGCCAAGGTTCTCGACCGGGACTAGCGGGAGGGCGCCATTACAATGAGCAGTTCTTC	CASSQGSRPGLAGGRHYNEQFF
TRBV7-2	14	.	TRBJ2-3	.	TGTGCCAGCAGCCAGGACAGAATCACAGATACGCAGTATTTT	CASSQDRITDTQYF
TRBV20-1	15	many	TRBJ1-5	.	TGCAGTGCTAGTATCGGAGGAGATAGCAATCAGCCCCAGCATTTT	CSASIGGDSNQPQHF
TRBV7-9	15	few	TRBJ2-7	TRBD2	TGTGCCAGTACCCTAGGGACTAGCGGCTCCTACGAGCAGTACTTC	CASTLGTSGSYEQYF
TRBV5-1	15	.	TRBJ2-1	.	TGCGCCAGCAGCTTGGATGAGGTCGGGGTCAATGAGCAGTTCTTC	CASSLDEVGVNEQFF
TRBV28	14	.	TRBJ2-7	.	TGTGCCAGCAGGACGGACCGGCCCTTGAACGAGCAGTACTTC	CASRTDRPLNEQYF
TRBV11-3	13	few	TRBJ2-7	TRBD2	TGTGCCAGCAGGAGAAGCGGGAGCTACGAGCAGTACTTC	CASRRSGSYEQYF
TRBV20-1	13	.	TRBJ2-3	TRBD1	TGCAGTGCTGGAAGAGGGGGCACGGATACGCAGTATTTT	CSAGRGGTDTQYF
TRBV11-2	12	many	TRBJ1-1	.	TGTGCCAGCAGTCCCCGGAGGTCTGAAGCTTTCTTT	CASSPRRSEAFF
TRBV6-5	19	.	TRBJ2-4	TRBD2	TGTGCCAGCAGTTCGGTAGCGGGAGTAGGGGATCTAGCCAAAAACATTCAGTACTTC	CASSSVAGVGDLAKNIQYF
TRBV3-1	16	.	TRBJ2-1	TRBD2	TGTGCCAGCAGCCATTCCCTAGCGGGGGAATACAATGAGCAGTTCTTC	CASSHSLAGEYNEQFF
TRBV20-1	14	few	TRBJ1-4	TRBD1	TGCAGTGCAAATATAGGGGACAGGGCAGGAAAACTGTTTTTT	CSANIGDRAGKLFF
TRBV7-9	14	few	TRBJ2-7	TRBD2	TGTGCCAGCAGCTTAGCAGCGGGAACGCGCGAGCAGTACTTC	CASSLAAGTREQYF
TRBV29-1	15	many	TRBJ2-7	.	TGCAGCGTTGAGGCCCGGGGAGGAGGGTACTACGAGCAGTACTTC	CSVEARGGGYYEQYF
TRBV20-1	12	.	TRBJ2-7	.	TGCAGTGCCGTATTGACGATTTCCGAGCAGTACTTC	CSAVLTISEQYF
TRBV9	14	.	TRBJ2-5	.	TGTGCCAGCAGCGTAGTTGGGGACACGGAGACCCAGTACTTC	CASSVVGDTETQYF
TRBV19	14	few	TRBJ1-2	TRBD1	TGTGCCAGTACAGAACAGGGGCTCCGCTATGGCTACACCTTC	CASTEQGLRYGYTF
TRBV6-6	13	.	TRBJ1-1	.	TGTGCCGCAAAGCCACAGCCGAACACTGAAGCTTTCTTT	CAAKPQPNTEAFF
TRBV7-3	16	few	TRBJ2-1	TRBD2	TGTGCCAGCAGCTTACAGCGGGGGGGGTCAGGTAATGAGCAGTTCTTC	CASSLQRGGSGNEQFF
TRBV30	16	few	TRBJ2-3	.	TGTGCCTGGAGTGTATTGTGGGATGAGAGCACAGATACGCAGTATTTT	CAWSVLWDESTDTQYF
TRBV5-1	15	many	TRBJ2-7	TRBD1	TGCGCCAGCAGCTCGCTGACAGGGGTTCACTACGAGCAGTACTTC	CASSSLTGVHYEQYF
TRBV5-6	15	.	TRBJ1-2	.	TGTGCCAGCAGCTTTGCTAACTCGGATAACTATGGCTACACCTTC	CASSFANSDNYGYTF
TRBV20-1	13	.	TRBJ1-4	.	TGCAGTGCTAGAGCCGGGTGGGGTGAAAAACTGTTTTTT	CSARAGWGEKLFF
TRBV10-3	12	.	TRBJ1-2	TRBD1	TGTGCCATCAGCTCGGGACAGATCGGCTACACCTTC	CAISSGQIGYTF
TRBV13	15	few	TRBJ1-5	TRBD1	TGTGCCAGCAGCTTAAAAACAGGGGGGAATCAGCCCCAGCATTTT	CASSLKTGGNQPQHF
TRBV10-3	15	.	TRBJ2-3	TRBD1	TGTGCCATCAGTGAGCGGGACAGGGCCACAGATACGCAGTATTTT	CAISERDRATDTQYF
TRBV6-5	13	.	TRBJ1-2	.	TGTGCCAGCAGTTACTCCTGGGTTCAAGGCTACACCTTC	CASSYSWVQGYTF
TRBV28	16	.	TRBJ2-7	TRBD2	TGTGCCAGCAGTTGGCCCCGGGTAGCGGGGGGGTACGAGCAGTACTTC	CASSWPRVAGGYEQYF
TRBV10-3	15	many	TRBJ1-5	.	TGTGCCATCAGTCCTACGGACAATAGCAATCAGCCCCAGCATTTT	CAISPTDNSNQPQHF
TRBV30	11	few	TRBJ1-3	.	TGTGCCTGGAAGGTTGGAAACACCATATATTTT	CAWKVGNTIYF
TRBV18	16	.	TRBJ2-3	TRBD1	TGTGCCAGCTCCCCTCGAGGGCAAGGGGGCCCAGATACGCAGTATTTT	CASSPRGQGGPDTQYF